This entry lists 3 T cell receptor beta chains sequenced from one sample in a study of T cells after yellow fever vaccination. Each CDR3 protein is one row after TCRdb ran MiXCR on the 5' RACE reads. The sample holds around 320,000 distinct CDR3 sequences, around 10% seen once. Sequencing used CD4+ T cells sorted from PBMCs, obtained 45 days after the yellow fever booster vaccination. Source of these receptors: a man younger than 35 who received the YFV17D yellow fever vaccine.

The chain uses TRBV7-8 and TRBJ1-2; a weak D match, TRBD1 (6 bases). Trimming left V 2 bases short and J 5 bases short, with 18 bases between. In germline, CDR1 is SGHVS, CDR2 FQNEAQ. This CDR3 is built from 16 residues. CDR3 sequence reads: CASSLWVQGIGYGYTF. CDR3 nucleotides: TGTGCCAGCAGCTTATGGGTACAGGGAATCGGGTATGGCTACACCTTC.

The V call is TRBV4-1, the J call TRBJ2-2; D gene ambiguous. Trimming stripped 8 bases from V and 7 bases from J, with 17 bases between. Per germline, CDR1 MGHRA and CDR2 YSYEKL. The CDR3 consists of 14 residues. The CDR3 region is CASHFGQVGGELFF. The CDR3 DNA follows: TGCGCCAGCCACTTTGGGCAGGTTGGCGGGGAGCTGTTTTTT.

V usage is TRBV6-5 and J usage is TRBJ1-5; D unresolved. Germline assignment: CDR1 MNHEY and CDR2 SVGAGI. The germline V and J ends were trimmed by 5 bases and 2 bases, with 13 bases remaining between them. The CDR3 extends over 15 amino acids. The DNA of the CDR3 is TGTGCCAGCAGTAGGACCACCGCGGGCAATCAGCCCCAGCATTTT. It is translated as CASSRTTAGNQPQHF.